These T cell receptor beta chains were read from a single sample in a study of cytomegalovirus exposure and HLA in healthy donors. Sequencing used immunoSEQ multiplex PCR; TCRdb keeps in-frame clones, though not all of them. Among about 190,000 clones listed, around 84% were seen once. The material sequenced was PBMCs. These receptors were collected from a boy aged 2 to 10 in good health and CMV-seronegative. Both conserved end residues are part of each CDR3. A D gene is named only where the DNA matches it firmly. Not every row has a clone size; where given, it reads once, few, many or a size class.

clone size: NA
D gene: TRBD1
V gene: TRBV14
J gene: TRBJ1-6
CDR3 DNA: TGTGCCAGCAGCCCTCGACAGGGAGTAGGATCACCCCTCCACTTT
CDR3 protein: CASSPRQGVGSPLHF

clone size: NA
D gene: NA
V gene: TRBV15
J gene: TRBJ2-1
CDR3 DNA: TGTGCCACCAGCAGAGGCAGCGGGCCACAGTTCTTC
CDR3 protein: CATSRGSGPQFF

clone size: NA
D gene: NA
V gene: TRBV6-5
J gene: TRBJ2-3
CDR3 DNA: TGTGCCAGCACCCCAGGGGGGAACACAGATACGCAGTATTTT
CDR3 protein: CASTPGGNTDTQYF

clone size: NA
D gene: NA
V gene: TRBV9
J gene: TRBJ2-1
CDR3 DNA: TGTGCCAGCAGCGTCCGGAATGAGCAGTTCTTC
CDR3 protein: CASSVRNEQFF

clone size: NA
D gene: NA
V gene: TRBV7-8
J gene: TRBJ2-7
CDR3 DNA: TGTGCCAGCAGCTTAGGAATTCGGGGAAACTACGAGCAGTACTTC
CDR3 protein: CASSLGIRGNYEQYF

clone size: NA
D gene: TRBD1
V gene: TRBV2
J gene: TRBJ1-5
CDR3 DNA: TGTGCCAGCAGTGAAACAGGGGGCGCAGGGCAGCCCCAGCATTTT
CDR3 protein: CASSETGGAGQPQHF

clone size: NA
D gene: TRBD2
V gene: TRBV5-1
J gene: TRBJ2-4
CDR3 DNA: TGCGCCAGCAGTTGGGGACTAGCGGGATTAGCCAAAAACATTCAGTACTTC
CDR3 protein: CASSWGLAGLAKNIQYF

clone size: once
D gene: TRBD1
V gene: TRBV19
J gene: TRBJ1-5
CDR3 DNA: TGTGCCAGTAGCACTGACAGGGGGAGTAAGAAGGTCGGACAGCCCCAGCATTTT
CDR3 protein: CASSTDRGSKKVGQPQHF

clone size: NA
D gene: NA
V gene: TRBV6-6
J gene: TRBJ1-1
CDR3 DNA: TGTGCCAGCAGATACGGACTTGGGAACACTGAAGCTTTCTTT
CDR3 protein: CASRYGLGNTEAFF

clone size: NA
D gene: TRBD1
V gene: TRBV2
J gene: TRBJ2-1
CDR3 DNA: TGTGCCAGCAGTGGACAGGGCGATGAGCAGTTCTTC
CDR3 protein: CASSGQGDEQFF

clone size: NA
D gene: TRBD2
V gene: TRBV4-2
J gene: TRBJ2-6
CDR3 DNA: TGTGCCAGCAGCCAAGAAAGCGGGAGAGTCTCTGGGGCCAACGTCCTGACTTTC
CDR3 protein: CASSQESGRVSGANVLTF

clone size: few
D gene: NA
V gene: TRBV19
J gene: TRBJ2-2
CDR3 DNA: TGTGCCAGCTTTACTGGCAGGGCGGCACAACTCGGGGAGCTGTTTTTT
CDR3 protein: CASFTGRAAQLGELFF

clone size: NA
D gene: TRBD2
V gene: TRBV4-1
J gene: TRBJ2-5
CDR3 DNA: TGCGCCAGCAGCCAAGGAAGGCTAGCGGGAAAAGAGACCCAGTACTTC
CDR3 protein: CASSQGRLAGKETQYF

clone size: NA
D gene: TRBD1
V gene: TRBV18
J gene: TRBJ1-2
CDR3 DNA: TGTGCCAGCTCACCCGTCAGGGGGCCCGCTAACTATGGCTACACCTTC
CDR3 protein: CASSPVRGPANYGYTF

clone size: NA
D gene: NA
V gene: TRBV28
J gene: TRBJ1-4
CDR3 DNA: TGTGCCAGCAGTTTCCGACTTAATGAAAAACTGTTTTTT
CDR3 protein: CASSFRLNEKLFF

clone size: once
D gene: TRBD2
V gene: TRBV5-1
J gene: TRBJ2-1
CDR3 DNA: TGCGCCAGCAGCCCGGGACTAGCGGGGGGCGGGGGCCACAATGAGCAGTTCTTC
CDR3 protein: CASSPGLAGGGGHNEQFF

clone size: once
D gene: NA
V gene: TRBV5-1
J gene: TRBJ1-1
CDR3 DNA: TGCGCCAGCAGCTTGAGCGTTATGACTGAAGCTTTCTTT
CDR3 protein: CASSLSVMTEAFF

clone size: NA
D gene: NA
V gene: TRBV11-2
J gene: TRBJ2-1
CDR3 DNA: TGTGCCAGCAGCTTAGCCCGGTACAATGAGCAGTTCTTC
CDR3 protein: CASSLARYNEQFF

clone size: NA
D gene: TRBD2
V gene: TRBV7-9
J gene: TRBJ2-1
CDR3 DNA: TGTGCCAGCAGCTTCGAGCGGGAGTTTGGTGAGCAGTTCTTC
CDR3 protein: CASSFEREFGEQFF

clone size: NA
D gene: TRBD1
V gene: TRBV27
J gene: TRBJ2-7
CDR3 DNA: TGTGCCAGCAGTACCCGGTCTCGACAGGGGGCCATTTACGAGCAGTACTTC
CDR3 protein: CASSTRSRQGAIYEQYF

clone size: NA
D gene: NA
V gene: TRBV4-1
J gene: TRBJ1-6
CDR3 DNA: TGCGCCAGCAGCCAGAGAAAAGATTCACCCCTCCACTTT
CDR3 protein: CASSQRKDSPLHF

clone size: NA
D gene: NA
V gene: TRBV7-8
J gene: TRBJ2-2
CDR3 DNA: TGTGCCAGCAGCCCACGGAGACTGAACACCGGGGAGCTGTTTTTT
CDR3 protein: CASSPRRLNTGELFF

clone size: NA
D gene: NA
V gene: TRBV6-7
J gene: TRBJ2-2
CDR3 DNA: TGTGCCAGCAGTACCAGAACAGGCGCCGGGGAGCTGTTTTTT
CDR3 protein: CASSTRTGAGELFF

clone size: NA
D gene: NA
V gene: TRBV5-1
J gene: TRBJ1-2
CDR3 DNA: TGCGCCGGTCACCCGGGGGAAAGATATGGCTACACCTTC
CDR3 protein: CAGHPGERYGYTF

clone size: NA
D gene: NA
V gene: TRBV7-8
J gene: TRBJ1-3
CDR3 DNA: TGTGCCAGCAGCTTAGGGCGGGGCTCTGGAAACACCATATATTTT
CDR3 protein: CASSLGRGSGNTIYF